This T cell receptor beta chain was captured by sequencing in a study of metastatic and nonmetastatic thyroid tumors (dated by TCRdb to 2020 to 2021). Broadly, across the study: For patients with malignant and with benign thyroid disease, the researchers compared repertoires between peripheral blood samples and tumor or nodule tissue samples.

No treatment had been received by any patient before thyroid surgery. Patient clinical samples collected from about 2012 to 2018 were retrospectively analysed using T-cell receptor beta sequencing. Results the study describes overall, beyond this receptor: In both blood and tumor samples, malignant tumors were reported to have significantly higher TCR beta diversity than benign nodules.

Notes on this clone: No antigen is known for it. Base qualities are not at hand, and no much larger clone is one base apart.

CDR1 and CDR2, per the germline V gene (reference sequence), are DFQATT and SNEGSKA. V is shortened by 7 bases, J by 3 bases, and the region joining them spans 21 bases. The CDR3 covers 15 residues, taking in both the cysteine and the phenylalanine. Only the CDR3 portion is preserved as DNA: 45 bases, with reading frame beginning at the first base. Library preparation was by PCR. The run used an Illumina HiSeq 4000. The TCR beta-chain CDR3 region of each patient was profiled by high-throughput sequencing. The authors processed their data as follows. The researchers built a classifier to tell apart papillary thyroid cancer patients with distant metastasis, based on CDR3 differences among clinicopathological groups. To measure repertoire diversity the researchers used the Shannon index, while the Morisita-Horn index served to gauge how similar the tumor and blood repertoires were. Starting from the raw public reads, TCRdb applied fastp trimming at Q25, assembled clones with MiXCR and retained in-frame beta chains. These V and J calls are TCRdb output, not the study's own analysis. The sample yields over 65,000 clones; under 15% were counted once. The ten largest clonotypes hold approximately 10% of the sample.

The sequence joins TRBV20-1 to TRBJ1-2; the D gene cannot be named for sure. The origin of this receptor is a female donor with papillary thyroid cancer or a benign thyroid nodule (not recorded which). Some clones in this sample may be carry-over from other donors' samples. Specimen: tumor tissue. The CDR3 reads as follows: CSVDPIGNTDYGYTF. The nucleotide sequence is given as TGCAGTGTCGACCCCATAGGGAACACTGACTATGGCTACACCTTC.